This TCR beta chain was captured in a study of blood T cell repertoires in COVID-19. Overall study context: The origin of the acute and convalescent COVID-19 samples was the United States, Italy and Spain.

The assay was immunoSEQ multiplex PCR, and TCRdb's table has in-frame clones only and misses some. The profile shows nearly 350,000 clones, around 83% of them singletons. Germline V lookup: CDR1 SGHRS, CDR2 YFSETQ. V dropped 0 bases and J dropped 0; count of bases not matched to a gene: 5. The CDR3 has 16 amino acids. The sample comprised peripheral blood. The J gene is TRBJ2-7, the V gene TRBV5-1; TRBD2 matches at 8 bases. The sequence was collected from a man aged 30-40 years with active or convalescent COVID-19. As DNA, the CDR3 is TGCGCCAGCAGCTTGGAAGGCGGGAGGTCCTCCTACGAGCAGTACTTC. This sequence encodes CASSLEGGRSSYEQYF.